This is a list of T cell receptor beta chains from one sample in a study of shared clonotypes between healthy human individuals. Sequenced by immunoSEQ multiplex PCR; TCRdb stores in-frame clones only, minus some. The sample records approximately 2,300,000 clones, 85% to 95% being singletons. Material for sequencing was naive CD4+ T cells from PBMCs. These receptors originate from a man aged 18 to 30 in good health. Some clones in this sample may be carry-over from other donors' samples. Both conserved end residues are part of each CDR3. D genes are given only for firm matches. Some rows have no size entry. The others give once, few or many, or a class for an expanded clone.

J	D	V	size	CDR3	DNA
TRBJ2-1	-	TRBV11-2	-	CASSRSTNEQFF	TGTGCCAGCAGCCGGAGTACCAATGAGCAGTTCTTC
TRBJ2-7	TRBD2	TRBV4-3	-	CASSHKGAGDPLCEQYF	TGCGCCAGCAGCCACAAGGGAGCGGGAGATCCCTTATGCGAGCAGTACTTC
TRBJ2-3	-	TRBV7-3	-	CASSPGLSTPSTDTQYF	TGTGCCAGCAGCCCGGGACTTTCGACTCCTAGCACAGATACGCAGTATTTT
TRBJ2-3	TRBD1	TRBV4-3	-	CASSQPGQSTDTQYF	TGCGCCAGCAGCCAACCGGGACAGAGCACAGATACGCAGTATTTT
TRBJ1-1	-	TRBV7-8	-	CASSTQTRTAIMNTEAFF	TGTGCCAGCAGCACGCAGACGAGGACAGCCATCATGAACACTGAAGCTTTCTTT
TRBJ1-2	-	TRBV5-4	-	CASSNVGQTNYGYTF	TGTGCCAGCAGCAACGTCGGACAGACTAACTATGGCTACACCTTC
TRBJ2-3	-	TRBV5-1	once	CASSLSPSGTDTQYF	TGCGCCAGCAGCTTGTCCCCTAGCGGCACAGATACGCAGTATTTT
TRBJ1-5	-	TRBV6-1	-	CASVTGYSNQPQHF	TGTGCCAGCGTAACCGGATATAGCAATCAGCCCCAGCATTTT
TRBJ1-2	TRBD1	TRBV2	-	CASSEEGAGNGYTF	TGTGCCAGCAGTGAAGAGGGGGCAGGGAATGGCTACACCTTC
TRBJ1-1	-	TRBV28	-	CASRPLRGQNTEAFF	TGTGCCAGCAGGCCGCTGCGCGGGCAGAACACTGAAGCTTTCTTT
TRBJ1-4	TRBD1	TRBV28	-	CAGRTGGPNEKLFF	TGTGCCGGGAGGACAGGGGGCCCTAATGAAAAACTGTTTTTT
TRBJ2-7	-	TRBV9	-	CASSPLAGGLNEQYF	TGTGCCAGCAGCCCTTTGGCAGGGGGGTTAAACGAGCAGTACTTC
TRBJ1-3	-	TRBV5-5	-	CASSTNGGWNTIYF	TGTGCCAGCAGCACCAACGGTGGGTGGAACACCATATATTTT
TRBJ2-1	TRBD2	TRBV11-2	-	CASSTRTSGRPPHNEQFF	TGTGCCAGCAGCACCAGGACTAGCGGGAGGCCCCCCCACAATGAGCAGTTCTTC
TRBJ1-4	-	TRBV2	-	CASDPRASTNEKLFF	TGTGCCAGTGACCCCAGGGCATCAACTAATGAAAAACTGTTTTTT
TRBJ2-1	-	TRBV6-1	once	CASTADPSYNEQFF	TGTGCCAGCACCGCCGACCCGTCCTACAATGAGCAGTTCTTC
TRBJ2-1	-	TRBV6-1	-	CASTSARSSYNEQFF	TGTGCCAGCACTTCAGCCCGTAGCTCCTACAATGAGCAGTTCTTC
TRBJ2-1	TRBD2	TRBV5-1	-	CASSLELAGGGNEQFF	TGCGCCAGCAGCTTGGAACTAGCGGGAGGCGGTAATGAGCAGTTCTTC
TRBJ1-2	-	TRBV11-3	-	CASSFRAAGGYTF	TGTGCCAGCAGCTTTAGGGCCGCGGGTGGCTACACCTTC
TRBJ2-1	-	TRBV5-4	once	CASSSIRRAFDEQFF	TGTGCCAGCAGCTCCATACGGAGGGCCTTTGATGAGCAGTTCTTC
TRBJ1-5	-	TRBV6-5	-	CASSYNRNQPQHF	TGTGCCAGCAGTTACAACCGGAATCAGCCCCAGCATTTT
TRBJ1-1	-	TRBV14	-	CASSQRGALGTEAFF	TGTGCCAGCAGCCAGCGGGGAGCGTTGGGCACTGAAGCTTTCTTT
TRBJ2-7	TRBD2	TRBV2	-	CASSEGLAGSYEQYF	TGTGCCAGCAGTGAAGGTCTAGCGGGTTCTTACGAGCAGTACTTC
TRBJ2-4	-	TRBV5-4	-	CASSLQDIQYF	TGTGCCAGCAGCTTGCAGGACATTCAGTACTTC
TRBJ2-7	-	TRBV23-1	-	CADRESSYEQYF	TGCGCCGACCGTGAATCCTCCTACGAGCAGTACTTC
TRBJ2-3	-	TRBV10-1	-	CASSRVYQDTQYF	TGCGCCAGCAGCAGGGTCTACCAAGATACGCAGTATTTT
TRBJ2-7	TRBD2	TRBV5-1	-	CASSPGLAVSSYEQYF	TGCGCCAGCAGCCCGGGACTAGCGGTAAGCTCCTACGAGCAGTACTTC
TRBJ2-1	-	TRBV5-1	-	CASSLRGWSGGNNEQFF	TGCGCCAGCAGCTTGAGGGGGTGGTCGGGAGGCAACAATGAGCAGTTCTTC
TRBJ1-1	-	TRBV18	-	CASSPILSSDTEAFF	TGTGCCAGCTCACCCATCTTATCGTCGGACACTGAAGCTTTCTTT
TRBJ1-1	-	TRBV5-6	-	CASSWFPGGAGAFF	TGTGCCAGCAGCTGGTTCCCTGGGGGGGCCGGGGCTTTCTTT
TRBJ1-4	TRBD1	TRBV5-1	once	CASSLEGRQGAREKLFF	TGCGCCAGCAGCTTGGAGGGCAGACAGGGGGCGCGGGAAAAACTGTTTTTT
TRBJ1-2	TRBD1	TRBV7-2	-	CASSFDRASPGGYTF	TGTGCCAGCAGCTTTGACAGGGCCTCACCGGGGGGCTACACCTTC
TRBJ2-2	-	TRBV5-1	once	CASSLRTGRTGELFF	TGCGCCAGCAGCTTGAGAACAGGTCGGACCGGGGAGCTGTTTTTT
TRBJ1-1	-	TRBV2	-	CASSPGRKNTEAFF	TGTGCCAGCAGTCCAGGGAGGAAGAACACTGAAGCTTTCTTT
TRBJ2-1	-	TRBV6-5	-	CASTPRGLTYNEQFF	TGTGCCAGCACCCCCCGGGGGCTCACCTACAATGAGCAGTTCTTC
TRBJ1-2	-	TRBV12-5	-	CASGLVTGTFQVDYGYTF	TGTGCTAGTGGTTTGGTAACAGGGACTTTCCAAGTGGACTATGGCTACACCTTC
TRBJ2-5	-	TRBV27	-	CASSPLGVRETQYF	TGTGCCAGCAGCCCTCTCGGGGTACGGGAGACCCAGTACTTC
TRBJ1-2	TRBD1	TRBV28	-	CASSSRAGGHYGYTF	TGTGCCAGCAGTTCGAGGGCAGGGGGACACTATGGCTACACCTTC
TRBJ1-5	-	TRBV6-1	-	CASSALESNQPQHF	TGTGCCAGCAGTGCTTTAGAAAGCAATCAGCCCCAGCATTTT
TRBJ1-1	-	TRBV5-4	-	CASSLAHMNTEAFF	TGTGCCAGCAGCTTGGCACATATGAACACTGAAGCTTTCTTT
TRBJ2-7	-	TRBV28	-	CASSLRGPGGIHEQYF	TGTGCCAGCAGTTTAAGGGGCCCCGGAGGGATCCACGAGCAGTACTTC
TRBJ1-3	TRBD1	TRBV30	-	CAWSGGSGGRDGNTIYF	TGTGCCTGGAGTGGGGGGTCAGGGGGCAGGGATGGAAACACCATATATTTT
TRBJ2-7	-	TRBV7-2	-	CASSRGGAGAGEQYF	TGTGCCAGCAGCAGAGGTGGGGCAGGGGCAGGGGAGCAGTACTTC
TRBJ2-1	-	TRBV7-2	-	CASSLGSGTYNEQFF	TGTGCCAGCAGCTTAGGGTCTGGAACCTACAATGAGCAGTTCTTC
TRBJ1-2	TRBD1	TRBV28	-	CASRPGGYDYGYTF	TGTGCCAGCAGGCCAGGGGGCTATGACTATGGCTACACCTTC
TRBJ1-6	-	TRBV7-2	-	CASSPGRNSPLHF	TGTGCCAGCAGCCCGGGACGGAATTCACCCCTCCACTTT